Presented here are 2 T cell receptor beta chains from one specimen sequenced in a study of identical twins. MiXCR was run by TCRdb on the 5' RACE reads, yielding one entry per CDR3 protein. The repertoire holds 200,000 to 250,000 distinct CDR3 sequences, with over 5.5% as singletons. These same data were also listed under a study on T cells expressing NK-cell markers.

Material: CD8+ T cells sorted from blood. All receptors come from a woman younger than 35 in good health.

The table lists this clonotype with many counts. This chain uses TRBV4-3 with TRBJ2-7; TRBD1 might be the D (5 bases). V lost 4 bases, J lost 3 bases, and 16 bases lay in between. The CDR3 has 15 amino acids. CDR1 is LGHNA, CDR2 YSLEER, per germline. The CDR3 region has the DNA TGCGCCAGCAGCCTAGGCCCAGGGTCGGGCTACGAGCAGTACTTC. Its protein product is CASSLGPGSGYEQYF.

This clonotype was recorded at least ten times. The chain has TRBV27 and TRBJ1-2; TRBD1 agrees at 8 bases. Looked up from germline, CDR1 is MNHEY and CDR2 is SMNVEV (reference sequence). Trimming took 5 bases from V and 6 from J; bases not matched to a gene: 5. The length of the CDR3 is 13 residues. The CDR3 bases are TGTGCCAGCAGTCCGACAGGGGCGGATGGCTACACCTTC. Amino acids: CASSPTGADGYTF.